These T cell receptor beta chains were read from a single sample in a study of T cell responses to AZD1222 COVID-19 vaccine. The assay was immunoSEQ multiplex PCR, and TCRdb's table has in-frame clones only and misses some. There are fewer than 150,000 clones in the sample; 85% to 90% occur only once, and over 1.5% lies in the top ten. Sample: peripheral blood, taken on day 0 of AZD1222 vaccination. The receptors here all came from an adult in good health. The CDR3 runs from the conserved cysteine through the conserved F or W. The D gene is left open where the match is weak. A row's size may be missing; if present it is once, few, many or a size class.

v_call	j_call	d_call	clone_size	cdr3_nt	cdr3_aa
TRBV28	TRBJ1-4	NA	once	TGTGCCAGCAGTTCCCCCCGCCCCCTCCAGGGCAAACTGTTTTTT	CASSSPRPLQGKLFF
TRBV10-1	TRBJ1-4	NA	NA	TGCGCCAGCATGGACTCCTCTCGTAATGAAAAACTGTTTTTT	CASMDSSRNEKLFF
TRBV6-5	TRBJ2-2	NA	NA	TGTGCCAGCAGGGTAGGGACGGGGAACACCGGGGAGCTGTTTTTT	CASRVGTGNTGELFF
TRBV19	TRBJ1-2	NA	NA	TGTGCCAGTAGAGCCCAAGGAGCGGCGAATAACTATGGCTACACCTTC	CASRAQGAANNYGYTF
TRBV19	TRBJ1-6	NA	NA	TGTGCCAGTAGTATGGCCAATTCACCCCTCCACTTT	CASSMANSPLHF
TRBV5-1	TRBJ2-5	NA	NA	TGCGCCAGCAGCTTGGGGGACGAGACCCAGTACTTC	CASSLGDETQYF
TRBV27	TRBJ1-5	NA	NA	TGTGCCAGCAGTCCTTGGTCTCGGGGGTCCAATCAGCCCCAGCATTTT	CASSPWSRGSNQPQHF
TRBV7-8	TRBJ1-6	NA	few	TGTGCCAGCAGCTTAGGGACACGGGGATTTAATTCACCCCTCCACTTT	CASSLGTRGFNSPLHF
TRBV11-2	TRBJ1-2	NA	NA	TGTGCCAGCAGCTTAGTGGGAACTGGCTACACCTTC	CASSLVGTGYTF
TRBV14	TRBJ1-6	NA	once	TGTGCCAGCAGCCAAGGTGGTCTTAAACTCCACTTT	CASSQGGLKLHF
TRBV29-1	TRBJ2-3	TRBD1	NA	TGCAGCACACCATATCAGACAGGGTCTAGGACAGATACGCAGTATTTT	CSTPYQTGSRTDTQYF
TRBV5-4	TRBJ2-1	TRBD2	NA	TGTGCCAGCAGCTATTATAGCGGGAGAGGGGGGAATGAGCAGTTCTTC	CASSYYSGRGGNEQFF
TRBV18	TRBJ1-1	NA	NA	TGTGCCAGCTCACCATTAATGTGGCAGGGAGAGTGGACTGAAGCTTTCTTT	CASSPLMWQGEWTEAFF
TRBV25-1	TRBJ1-2	NA	few	TGTGCCAGCAGTGAACTAGCCGCCAGGGGTGGCTACACCTTC	CASSELAARGGYTF
TRBV15	TRBJ1-2	NA	NA	TGTGCCACCAGCAGAGGGGGTCAGAACCAACACTATGGCTACACCTTC	CATSRGGQNQHYGYTF
TRBV29-1	TRBJ2-5	TRBD2	NA	TGCAGCGTTTCCGGACTAGCGGTCCAAGAGACCCAGTACTTC	CSVSGLAVQETQYF
TRBV28	TRBJ1-2	NA	NA	TGTGCCAGCAGAGAGGGGTCAGGGTCCTATGGCTACACCTTC	CASREGSGSYGYTF
TRBV6-5	TRBJ1-2	NA	NA	TGTGCCAGCAGTTACGATGTAGGCCCGGTGGGGGGCTACACCTTC	CASSYDVGPVGGYTF
TRBV6-5	TRBJ1-4	TRBD1	NA	TGTGCCAGCAGAACAGGGGTGGGTGAAAAACTGTTTTTT	CASRTGVGEKLFF
TRBV30	TRBJ1-5	NA	once	TGTGCCTGGAGGGAAGGAGGTCAGAACAATCAGCCCCAGCATTTT	CAWREGGQNNQPQHF
TRBV5-1	TRBJ1-3	TRBD1	NA	TGCGCCAGCAGCTTGGCGACAGGGGCTGTTTTGGCTGGAAACACCATATATTTT	CASSLATGAVLAGNTIYF
TRBV7-8	TRBJ1-3	NA	NA	TGTGCCAGCAGCTTATCAGGGTTCGCCGACACCATATATTTT	CASSLSGFADTIYF
TRBV10-2	TRBJ2-1	NA	NA	TGCGCCAGCAGTGACCCGGGGTGGGCTGAGCAGTTCTTC	CASSDPGWAEQFF
TRBV6-7	TRBJ1-5	NA	NA	TGTGCCATCCCGCTCAATCAGCCCCAGCATTTT	CAIPLNQPQHF
TRBV6-4	TRBJ2-3	NA	NA	TGTGCCAGCAGTGACGCCCAGGGAGGCGATACGCAGTATTTT	CASSDAQGGDTQYF
TRBV19	TRBJ1-4	NA	NA	TGTGCCAGTAGTACCGGACAGTTTCCAGAGGAAAAACTGTTTTTT	CASSTGQFPEEKLFF
TRBV18	TRBJ1-2	NA	NA	TGTGCCAGCTCACCCGACAGTCCAAGCTACACCTTC	CASSPDSPSYTF
TRBV6-2/TRBV6-3	TRBJ1-1	NA	NA	TGTGCCAGCAGTTACCGGGAGGCAGTGAACACTGAAGCTTTCTTT	CASSYREAVNTEAFF
TRBV6-1	TRBJ1-1	TRBD1	NA	TGTGCCAGCAGTGGGAGGACAGGCGTTATGAACACTGAAGCTTTCTTT	CASSGRTGVMNTEAFF